The T cell receptor beta chain described here comes from a study of blood T cell repertoires in COVID-19. Study-level background: Collection of acute and convalescent COVID-19 samples took place in the United States, Italy and Spain.

The CDR3 is 16 residues long. CDR1 is SGHNT, CDR2 YENEEA, per germline. V shed 3 bases and J shed 4 bases, with 18 bases lying between them. As handled by the study authors: By means of reference gene primer amplification, nucleated cell counts were estimated. Generated by immunoSEQ multiplex PCR, the TCRdb table keeps only in-frame clones and is missing some. That table supplies the V and J calls and clone size; D and trimming were determined from the DNA. The sample consists of more than 95,000 clones, 70% to 90% of them appearing once. The receptor was isolated from a man aged 50-60 years in a cohort sampled during active COVID-19. Sequenced input: peripheral blood. The J gene is TRBJ2-5, the V gene TRBV11-3; perhaps TRBD1 as D (5 bases). In nucleotides, the CDR3 is TGTGCCAGCAGCTTCAGTCGGCAGGGCCTGGGAGAGACCCAGTACTTC. Residues: CASSFSRQGLGETQYF.